This TCR beta chain was retrieved from a study of T cell responses to AZD1222 COVID-19 vaccine. Study findings and constraints: Repertoire collection took place solely once the T cell response had peaked. Clonal diversity was possibly underestimated, and white British individuals and females predominated among donors. Spike-specific TCRs gained breadth and depth after people received two AZD1222 doses.

Notes on this clone: What it recognizes is unknown.

CDR3 length equals 13 residues. Germline loops: CDR1 MGHDK, CDR2 SYGVNS. Trimming took 2 bases from V and 4 from J, leaving 5 bases between them. Generated by immunoSEQ multiplex PCR, the TCRdb table keeps only in-frame clones and is missing some. Here the sample spans about 150,000 clones, 90% to 95% being singletons. J is TRBJ2-2 and V is TRBV25-1, with D uncertain. The input for sequencing was peripheral blood, taken 28 days after the second AZD1222 dose. The clonotype comes from an adult who received the AZD1222 COVID-19 vaccine. CDR3 protein: CASSEQCTGELFF. The CDR3 coding sequence is TGTGCCAGCAGTGAACAATGCACCGGGGAGCTGTTTTTT.